This TCR beta chain was sequenced for a study of vaccination and CD4 T cells after COVID-19. The Oncomine TCR Beta short-read assay was what sequenced the DNA obtained from cultured CD4+ T cells. TCRdb called the PCR reads again in MiXCR, with one record for every CDR3 protein. The sample comprises roughly 25,000 distinct CDR3 sequences, around 30% of which are singletons, and approximately 3% rests with the top ten. Time point defined: late sampling 161 to 241 days after vaccination in three convalescent patients. Treatment described: approximately nine-day PBMC culture with coronavirus spike peptide pools or control peptides (ViraFEST assay). The dates of positive PCR tests extended from March through December 2020 and came before the US Alpha, Beta and Delta variants. V was shortened by 6 bases and J by 2 bases, with 17 bases between the two germline ends. Germline loops: CDR1 DFQATT, CDR2 SNEGSKA (reference sequence). CDR3 size: 15 residues.

Study-wide results and caveats: Convalescent patients had 304 of 307 vaccine-specific clones showing spike mono-reactivity.

A word on this clonotype: Its antigen remains unknown.

The sequencing used CD4+ T cells from blood, cultured in vitro, collected about 7 months after SARS-CoV-2 vaccination. The receptor was isolated from a human donor who had recovered from COVID-19. The chain links TRBV20-1 to TRBJ2-1, with a weak D call TRBD2 (6 bases). The CDR3 nucleotides are TGCAGTGCCAAAAGGGGCCGGAGGGCCTACAATGAGCAGTTCTTC. This sequence encodes CSAKRGRRAYNEQFF.